The 3 T cell receptor beta chains reported below all come from one sample, sequenced in a study of blood T cell repertoires in COVID-19. TCRdb's copy holds only in-frame clones and misses some; the assay was immunoSEQ multiplex PCR. The sample lists 95,000 to 150,000 clones, about 79% occurring once. Material: peripheral blood. The receptors come from a man aged 70-80 years with acute or convalescent COVID-19.

The gene calls are TRBV7-9 and TRBJ1-1; possibly TRBD1 for D (6 bases). Germline assignment: CDR1 SEHNR and CDR2 FQNEAQ (reference sequence). The CDR3 loop spans 17 amino acids. V lost 1 base and J 5 bases, leaving 20 bases between the germline ends. CDR3 coding DNA: TGTGCCAGCAGCTTAGGGTTGTCGGGGGGGCGAGGAACTGAAGCTTTCTTT. It is translated as CASSLGLSGGRGTEAFF.

The gene calls are TRBV30 and TRBJ1-2; D may be TRBD1 (6 bases). Germline V gives CDR1 GTSNPN, CDR2 SVGIG (reference sequence). The CDR3 runs to 11 residues. V was clipped by 5 bases and J by 12 bases, with 16 bases between them. The CDR3 nucleotides read TGTGCCTGGGCTCACAGGGAAGTGAACACCTTC. The encoded protein is CAWAHREVNTF.

V usage is TRBV4-3 and J usage is TRBJ2-2; D perhaps matches TRBD2 (6 bases). Trimming shortened V by 0 bases and J by 5 bases, and 16 bases separated the two germline ends. Germline V gives CDR1 LGHNA, CDR2 YSLEER. The CDR3 contains 17 residues. CDR3 region: CASSQDVPGRWTGELFF. CDR3 DNA sequence: TGCGCCAGCAGCCAAGACGTGCCGGGGAGGTGGACCGGGGAGCTGTTTTTT.